These T cell receptor beta chains were read from a single sample in a study of chemoradiotherapy in HPV16-positive cancers. TCRdb keeps only in-frame clones here, not all; method: immunoSEQ multiplex PCR. The table records 9,000 to 15,000 clones, roughly 64% of them present only once. The sample was acquired from a patient who underwent chemoradiotherapy. These receptors originate from a human donor with HPV-associated anogenital cancer. CDR3s include the opening cysteine and the closing phenylalanine or tryptophan. D genes are given only for firm matches. Size values are once, few and many counts, or a class for expanded clones, and some rows have none.

>TRBV2|NA|TRBD1|TRBJ2-3
TGTGCCAGCAGGACAGGGAAGGGGGATACGCAGTATTTT
CASRTGKGDTQYF
>TRBV7-9|NA|NA|TRBJ1-1
TGTGCCAGCAGTTTAGACCTGAACACTGAAGCTTTCTTT
CASSLDLNTEAFF
>TRBV30|large|NA|TRBJ1-6
TGTGCCTGGAGTGTACCGGGACTCCCGGTCAATTCACCCCTCCACTTT
CAWSVPGLPVNSPLHF
>TRBV30|NA|TRBD1|TRBJ2-7
TGTGCCTGGACTCCCCGGGACAGGGGACCACCTTACGAGCAGTACTTC
CAWTPRDRGPPYEQYF
>TRBV28|NA|NA|TRBJ2-7
TGTGCCAGCAGTGGGGGGCTGGCCGAGCAGTACTTC
CASSGGLAEQYF
>TRBV5-1|NA|NA|TRBJ1-3
TGCGCCAGCAGTGGCAGCTCTGGAAACACCATATATTTT
CASSGSSGNTIYF
>TRBV29-1|NA|NA|TRBJ1-1
TGCAGCGCAGACAGTCGGGGGACTGAAGCTTTCTTT
CSADSRGTEAFF
>TRBV7-2|NA|TRBD2|TRBJ2-5
TGTGCCAGCAGCTTTAACCCTAGCGGGGGGGCCTTGGAGACCCAGTACTTC
CASSFNPSGGALETQYF
>TRBV7-2|few|NA|TRBJ1-3
TGTGCCAGCAGCCCCGATGGAAACACCATATATTTT
CASSPDGNTIYF
>TRBV6-5|NA|NA|TRBJ1-3
TGTGCCACTACTCGGAGCTCTGGAAACACCATATATTTT
CATTRSSGNTIYF
>TRBV6-4|NA|NA|TRBJ2-3
TGTGCCAGCAGTGATGGGGGGGCTAGCACAGATACGCAGTATTTT
CASSDGGASTDTQYF
>TRBV12-5|NA|NA|TRBJ2-2
TGTGCTAGTGGTTACGTGGGCACCGGGGAGCTGTTTTTT
CASGYVGTGELFF
>TRBV6-5|NA|NA|TRBJ2-1
TGTGCCACGAGATTAAATCCCCATATAGGCAATGAGCAGTTCTTC
CATRLNPHIGNEQFF
>TRBV5-6|NA|NA|TRBJ2-1
TGTGCCAGCAGCTCCCTCCGGGGGGCTGGAAATGAGCAGTTCTTC
CASSSLRGAGNEQFF
>TRBV6-1|NA|NA|TRBJ1-5
TGTGCCAGCAGTGAAGGAAGGGGGGGCCAGCCCCAGCATTTT
CASSEGRGGQPQHF
>TRBV30|NA|TRBD1|TRBJ1-1
TGTGCCTGGAGCGCAGCCGGGACAGTGAACACTGAAGCTTTCTTT
CAWSAAGTVNTEAFF
>TRBV9|once|NA|TRBJ1-1
TGTGCCAGCAGCGCGGACAGCAACACTGAAGCTTTCTTT
CASSADSNTEAFF
>TRBV29-1|NA|NA|TRBJ2-5
TGCAGCGTTTCAACGGGGGGCGGGGAGACCCAGTACTTC
CSVSTGGGETQYF
>TRBV18|NA|TRBD1|TRBJ1-2
TGTGCCAGCTCAGAGACAGGGGGCGGCTATGGCTACACCTTC
CASSETGGGYGYTF
>TRBV15|NA|NA|TRBJ2-6
TGTGCCACCAGCAGAGGAGGTGACTCTGGGGCCAACGTCCTGACTTTC
CATSRGGDSGANVLTF
>TRBV4-1|NA|NA|TRBJ2-4
TGCGCCAGCAGCCAGTCCAAAAACATTCAGTACTTC
CASSQSKNIQYF
>TRBV5-1|NA|NA|TRBJ2-3
TGCGCCAGCAGACCCGGTGGAACTTTCACAGATACGCAGTATTTT
CASRPGGTFTDTQYF
>TRBV7-9|NA|NA|TRBJ2-5
TGTGCCAGCAGCCCGGGACCTTGGGGAGAGACCCAGTACTTC
CASSPGPWGETQYF
>TRBV7-8|few|TRBD1|TRBJ1-6
TGTGCCAGCAGCTACGGACAGGGTCGTTCACCCCTCCACTTT
CASSYGQGRSPLHF